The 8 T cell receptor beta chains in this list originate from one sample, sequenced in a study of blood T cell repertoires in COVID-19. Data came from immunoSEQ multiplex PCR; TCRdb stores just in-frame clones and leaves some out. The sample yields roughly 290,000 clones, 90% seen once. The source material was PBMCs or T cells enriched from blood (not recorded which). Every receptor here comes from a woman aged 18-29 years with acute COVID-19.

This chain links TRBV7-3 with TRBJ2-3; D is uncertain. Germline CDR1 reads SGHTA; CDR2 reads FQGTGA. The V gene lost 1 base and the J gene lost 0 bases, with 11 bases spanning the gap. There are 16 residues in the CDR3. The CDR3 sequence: CASSLRGLSSTDTQYF. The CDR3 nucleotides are TGTGCCAGCAGCTTAAGAGGATTATCTAGCACAGATACGCAGTATTTT. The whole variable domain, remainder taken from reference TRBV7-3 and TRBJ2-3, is GAGVSQTPSNKVTEKGKYVELRCDPISGHTALYWYRQSLGQGPEFLIYFQGTGAADDSGLPNDRFFAVRPEGSVSTLKIQRTERGDSAVYLCASSLRGLSSTDTQYFGPGTRLTVL.

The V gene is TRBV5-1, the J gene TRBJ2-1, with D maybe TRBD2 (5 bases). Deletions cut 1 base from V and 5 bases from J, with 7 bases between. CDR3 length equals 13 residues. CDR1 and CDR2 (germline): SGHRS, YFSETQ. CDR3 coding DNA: TGCGCCAGCAGCTTGAGGGAGCACAATGAGCAGTTCTTC. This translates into CASSLREHNEQFF. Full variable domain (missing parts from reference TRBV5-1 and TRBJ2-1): KAGVTQTPRYLIKTRGQQVTLSCSPISGHRSVSWYQQTPGQGLQFLFEYFSETQRNKGNFPGRFSGRQFSNSRSEMNVSTLELGDSALYLCASSLREHNEQFFGPGTRLTVL.

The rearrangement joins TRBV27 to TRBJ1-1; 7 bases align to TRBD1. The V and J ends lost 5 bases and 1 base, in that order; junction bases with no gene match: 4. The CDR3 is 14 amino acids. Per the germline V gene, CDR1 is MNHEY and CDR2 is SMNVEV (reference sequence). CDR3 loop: CASSRGQTNTEAFF. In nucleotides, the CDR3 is TGTGCCAGCAGTCGGGGACAGACGAACACTGAAGCTTTCTTT.

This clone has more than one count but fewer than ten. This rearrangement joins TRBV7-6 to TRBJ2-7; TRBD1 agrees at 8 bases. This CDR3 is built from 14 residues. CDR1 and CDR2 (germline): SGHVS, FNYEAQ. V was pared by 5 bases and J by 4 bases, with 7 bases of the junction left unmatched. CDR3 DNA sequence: TGTGCCAGCAGCCGGGATGGACAGGGTTACGAGCAGTACTTC. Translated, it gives CASSRDGQGYEQYF.

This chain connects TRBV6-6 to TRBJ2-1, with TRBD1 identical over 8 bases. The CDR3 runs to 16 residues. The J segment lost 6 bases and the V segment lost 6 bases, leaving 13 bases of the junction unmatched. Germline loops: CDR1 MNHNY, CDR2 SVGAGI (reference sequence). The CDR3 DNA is TGTGCCAGCAGCCCCCTGACAGGGGAGATAGCCAATGAGCAGTTCTTC. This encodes CASSPLTGEIANEQFF.

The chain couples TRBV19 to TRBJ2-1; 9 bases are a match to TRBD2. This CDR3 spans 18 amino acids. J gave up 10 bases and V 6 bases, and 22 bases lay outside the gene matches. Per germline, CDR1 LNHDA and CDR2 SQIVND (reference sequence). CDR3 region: CASSINLIAGAHTAEQFF. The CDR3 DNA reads TGTGCCAGTAGCATCAATCTTATAGCGGGAGCCCACACAGCCGAGCAGTTCTTC.

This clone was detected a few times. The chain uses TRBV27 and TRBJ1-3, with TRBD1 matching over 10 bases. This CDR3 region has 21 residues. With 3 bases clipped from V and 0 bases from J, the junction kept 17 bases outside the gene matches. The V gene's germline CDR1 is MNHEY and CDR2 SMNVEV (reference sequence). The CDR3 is CASSFPPPGQGPKFSGNTIYF. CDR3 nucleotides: TGTGCCAGCAGTTTCCCCCCACCGGGACAGGGGCCAAAATTCTCTGGAAACACCATATATTTT.

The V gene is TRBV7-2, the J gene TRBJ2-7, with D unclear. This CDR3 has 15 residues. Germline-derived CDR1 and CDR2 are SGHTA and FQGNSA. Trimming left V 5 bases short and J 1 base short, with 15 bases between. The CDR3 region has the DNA TGTGCCAGCAGCCCGAGTGGTCTACCTTCCTACGAGCAGTACTTC. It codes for CASSPSGLPSYEQYF.